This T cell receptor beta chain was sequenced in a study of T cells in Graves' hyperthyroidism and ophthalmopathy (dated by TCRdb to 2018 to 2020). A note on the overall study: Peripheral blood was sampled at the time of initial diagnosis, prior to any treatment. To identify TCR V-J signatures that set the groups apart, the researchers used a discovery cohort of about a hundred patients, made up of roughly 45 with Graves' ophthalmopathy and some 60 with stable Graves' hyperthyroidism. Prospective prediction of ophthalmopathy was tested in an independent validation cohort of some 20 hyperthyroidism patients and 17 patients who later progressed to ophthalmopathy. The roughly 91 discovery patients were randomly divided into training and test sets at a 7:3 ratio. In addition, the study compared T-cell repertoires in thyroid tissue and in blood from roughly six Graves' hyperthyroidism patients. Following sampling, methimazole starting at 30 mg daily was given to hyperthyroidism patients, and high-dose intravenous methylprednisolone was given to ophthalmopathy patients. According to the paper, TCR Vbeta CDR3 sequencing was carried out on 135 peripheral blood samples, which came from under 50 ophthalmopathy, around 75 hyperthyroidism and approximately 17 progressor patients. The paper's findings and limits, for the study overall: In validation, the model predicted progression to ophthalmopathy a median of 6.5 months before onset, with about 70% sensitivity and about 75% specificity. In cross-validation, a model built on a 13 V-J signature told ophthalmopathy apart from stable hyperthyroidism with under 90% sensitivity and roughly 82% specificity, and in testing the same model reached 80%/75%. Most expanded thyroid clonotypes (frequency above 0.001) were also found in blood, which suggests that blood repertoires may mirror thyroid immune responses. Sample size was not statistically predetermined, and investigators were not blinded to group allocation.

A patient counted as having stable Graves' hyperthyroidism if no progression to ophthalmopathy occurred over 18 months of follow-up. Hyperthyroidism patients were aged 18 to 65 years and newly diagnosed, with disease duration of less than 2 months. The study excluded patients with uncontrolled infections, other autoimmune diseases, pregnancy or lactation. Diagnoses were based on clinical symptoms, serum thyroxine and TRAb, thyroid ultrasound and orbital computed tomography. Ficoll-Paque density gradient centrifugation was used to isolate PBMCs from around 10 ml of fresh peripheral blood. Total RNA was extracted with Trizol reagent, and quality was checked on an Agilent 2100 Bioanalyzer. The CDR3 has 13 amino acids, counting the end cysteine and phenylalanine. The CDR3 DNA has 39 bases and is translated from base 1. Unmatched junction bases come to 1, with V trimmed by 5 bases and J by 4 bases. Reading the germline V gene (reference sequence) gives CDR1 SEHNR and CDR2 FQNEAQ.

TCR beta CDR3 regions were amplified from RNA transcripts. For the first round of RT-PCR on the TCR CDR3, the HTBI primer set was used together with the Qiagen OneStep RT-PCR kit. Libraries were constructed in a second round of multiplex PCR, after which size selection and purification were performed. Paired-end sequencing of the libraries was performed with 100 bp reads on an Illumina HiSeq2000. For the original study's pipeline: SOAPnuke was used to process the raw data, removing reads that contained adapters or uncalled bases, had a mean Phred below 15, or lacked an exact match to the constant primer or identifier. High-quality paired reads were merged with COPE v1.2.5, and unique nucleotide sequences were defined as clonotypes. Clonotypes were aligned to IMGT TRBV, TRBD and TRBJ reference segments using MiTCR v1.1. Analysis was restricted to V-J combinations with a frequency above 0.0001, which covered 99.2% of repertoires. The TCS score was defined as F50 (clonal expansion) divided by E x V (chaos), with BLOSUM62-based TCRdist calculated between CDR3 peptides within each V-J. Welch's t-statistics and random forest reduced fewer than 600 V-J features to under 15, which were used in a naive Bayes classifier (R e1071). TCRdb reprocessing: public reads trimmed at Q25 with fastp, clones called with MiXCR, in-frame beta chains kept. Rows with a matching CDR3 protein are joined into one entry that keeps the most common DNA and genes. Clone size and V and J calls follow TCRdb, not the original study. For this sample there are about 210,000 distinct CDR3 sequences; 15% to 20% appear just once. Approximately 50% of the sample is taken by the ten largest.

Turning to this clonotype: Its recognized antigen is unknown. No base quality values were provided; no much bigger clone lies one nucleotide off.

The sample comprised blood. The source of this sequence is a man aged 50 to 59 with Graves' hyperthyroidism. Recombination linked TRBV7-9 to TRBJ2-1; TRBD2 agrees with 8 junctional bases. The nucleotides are TGTGCCAGCAGCGGACTAGCATACAATGAGCAGTTCTTC. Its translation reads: CASSGLAYNEQFF.